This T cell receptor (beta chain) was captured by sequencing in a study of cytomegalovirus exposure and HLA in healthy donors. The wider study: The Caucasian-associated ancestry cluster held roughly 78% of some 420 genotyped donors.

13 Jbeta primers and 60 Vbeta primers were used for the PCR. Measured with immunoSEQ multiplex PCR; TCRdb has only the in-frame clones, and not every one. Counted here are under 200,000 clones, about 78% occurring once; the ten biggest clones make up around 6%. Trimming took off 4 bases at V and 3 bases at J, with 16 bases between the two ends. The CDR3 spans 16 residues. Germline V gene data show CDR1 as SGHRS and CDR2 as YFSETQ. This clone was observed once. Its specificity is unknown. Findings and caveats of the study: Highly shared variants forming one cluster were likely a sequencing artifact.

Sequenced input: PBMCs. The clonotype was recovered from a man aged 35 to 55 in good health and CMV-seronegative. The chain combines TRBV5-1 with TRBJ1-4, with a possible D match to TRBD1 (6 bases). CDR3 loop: CASSPRQATANEKLFF. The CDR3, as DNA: TGCGCCAGCAGCCCAAGACAGGCGACAGCTAATGAAAAACTGTTTTTT.